The 7 T cell receptor beta chains in this list originate from one sample, sequenced in a study of patients and donors after allogeneic stem cell transplantation. One entry per CDR3 protein, called by TCRdb with MiXCR from the RT-PCR reads. The table records about a million distinct CDR3 sequences, roughly 17% of them present only once. Sample: blood, either unsorted or a sorted T cell fraction (not recorded which). These receptors were collected from a human donor who was either an allogeneic HSCT recipient or a stem cell or donor lymphocyte infusion donor (not recorded which). It is not recorded whose cells these are; they may come from a transplant donor.

The chain is built from TRBV2 and TRBJ1-6; 7 nucleotides align to TRBD1. V lost 2 bases and J lost 7; bases outside the gene matches: 8. In germline, CDR1 is SNHLY, CDR2 FYNNEI. This CDR3 region has 16 residues. CDR3 bases: TGTGCCAGCAGTGAAAACTGGACAGGCGTCAATTCACCCCTCCACTTT. Residues: CASSENWTGVNSPLHF.

This clonotype was counted a few times. The chain has TRBV6-5 and TRBJ1-6, with D possibly TRBD1 on 6 matching bases. The CDR3 contains 17 residues. CDR1 and CDR2 from the germline V gene are MNHEY and SVGAGI. Trimming took 0 bases from V and 9 from J, leaving 18 bases between them. CDR3 region: CASSYSNLGQLPSPLHF. For the CDR3, the DNA is TGTGCCAGCAGTTACTCAAACCTAGGACAGCTTCCTTCACCCCTCCACTTT.

The V gene is TRBV5-1, the J gene TRBJ2-1, with 7 bases that match TRBD2. CDR3 size: 15 residues. Germline assignment: CDR1 SGHRS and CDR2 YFSETQ. V trimming: 0 bases; J trimming: 6 bases; junction bases outside the gene matches: 6. The CDR3 sequence: CASSLVAGLPNEQFF. CDR3 DNA: TGCGCCAGCAGCTTGGTAGCGGGCCTCCCCAATGAGCAGTTCTTC.

This clonotype was observed a handful of times. This chain joins TRBV7-2 and TRBJ2-3, with D hard to call. Trimming removed 2 bases from V and 5 bases from J, with 8 bases in between. CDR3 size: 13 residues. Germline values: CDR1 SGHTA, CDR2 FQGNSA. CDR3 DNA: TGTGCCAGCAGCTTATATGCAGGAGATACGCAGTATTTT. Protein sequence: CASSLYAGDTQYF.

V is TRBV30 and J is TRBJ2-7, with 10 bases identical to TRBD2. Germline CDR1 and CDR2: GTSNPN and SVGIG (reference sequence). J lost 9 bases, V lost 0 bases, and 8 bases had no gene match. The CDR3 is 14 amino acids. DNA for the CDR3: TGTGCCTGGAGTGTCAAAGCGGGAGGGTACCGGCAGTACTTC. Translation: CAWSVKAGGYRQYF.

This chain links TRBV27 with TRBJ2-4, with 7 bases identical to TRBD2. J was trimmed by 9 bases and V by 3 bases; bases with no gene match: 11. Germline CDR1 is MNHEY and CDR2 is SMNVEV (reference sequence). CDR3 length: 15 residues. CDR3 nucleotide sequence: TGTGCCAGCAGTTTCCTGGGCGGAGGGGAGGGCATTCAGTACTTC. Protein product: CASSFLGGGEGIQYF.

The rearrangement uses TRBV10-3 and TRBJ2-5, with 10 nucleotides matching TRBD2. The CDR3 covers 12 residues. Looked up from germline, CDR1 is ENHRY and CDR2 is SYGVKD. V lost 8 bases and J lost 5; bases outside the gene matches: 2. The CDR3, as DNA: TGTGCCATCGGACTAGCGGCTGAGACCCAGTACTTC. The encoded protein is CAIGLAAETQYF.